This TCR beta chain was observed in a study of human T cells and chemical hapten exposure. Across the whole study: Researchers reported sensitizing an approximately 2 cm by approximately 2 cm upper inner arm skin site with 2% DPC.

With 1 base removed from V and 4 bases from J, the gap between germline ends came to 11 bases. This CDR3 region has 14 residues. CDR1 is SGHDT and CDR2 is YYEEEE in the germline V gene. Original processing notes: Around 97,000 TCRs per sample was the median, with a range of about 20,000 to 690,600. TCRdb processed the RACE reads anew with MiXCR; each CDR3 protein has one entry. Clone size and V and J calls follow TCRdb, not the original study. This sample carries over 100,000 distinct CDR3 sequences, approximately 10% of them seen once, and the ten largest clones take over 2%. Time point indicated: patch test 3, about 24 weeks after DPC sensitization. The treatment was: therapeutic diphenylcyclopropenone sensitization with weekly scalp DPC.

The source material was whole blood, sampled in connection with sensitization to the hapten diphenylcyclopropenone (DPC). This rearrangement joins TRBV5-6 to TRBJ1-1; a weak D match, TRBD1 (5 bases). The receptor was derived from a woman aged 45-65 years with alopecia areata. Some clones in this sample may be carry-over from other donors' samples. The CDR3 is CASSLSGGVTEAFF. The CDR3 DNA reads as TGTGCCAGCAGCTTGTCAGGAGGGGTCACTGAAGCTTTCTTT.